These T cell receptor beta chains were read from a single sample in a study of identical twins. TCRdb reprocessed the 5' RACE reads via MiXCR and lists one record per CDR3 protein. Of 1.5 million to 2 million distinct CDR3 sequences listed, 32% were seen once; the top ten hold over 0.25%. Input material: cord blood. These receptors were collected from a newborn girl in good health. CDR3s include the opening cysteine and the closing phenylalanine or tryptophan. Each record gives: D gene, V gene, clone size, J gene, CDR3 protein, CDR3 DNA. The D gene is left open where the match is weak. The size field is filled for only some rows; it gives once, few, many or a size class.

d_gene: NA
v_gene: TRBV28
abundance: NA
j_gene: TRBJ2-3
CDR3aa: CASSPPQENRRGPWDTQYF
CDR3nt: TGTGCCAGCAGTCCCCCCCAGGAGAATCGGCGGGGCCCTTGGGATACGCAGTATTTT

d_gene: TRBD2
v_gene: TRBV20-1
abundance: few
j_gene: TRBJ2-7
CDR3aa: CSADRTSGRYEQYF
CDR3nt: TGCAGTGCTGACCGGACTAGCGGGAGGTACGAGCAGTACTTC

d_gene: NA
v_gene: TRBV7-8
abundance: NA
j_gene: TRBJ2-3
CDR3aa: CASSSEIRTDTQYF
CDR3nt: TGTGCCAGCAGCTCAGAAATCCGCACAGATACGCAGTATTTT

d_gene: NA
v_gene: TRBV7-9
abundance: NA
j_gene: TRBJ2-5
CDR3aa: CASSPSGIEATQYF
CDR3nt: TGTGCCAGCAGCCCTTCAGGGATCGAAGCGACCCAGTACTTC

d_gene: TRBD1
v_gene: TRBV12-3/TRBV12-4
abundance: many
j_gene: TRBJ2-4
CDR3aa: CASSRTGVNIQYF
CDR3nt: TGTGCCAGCAGTCGGACAGGGGTGAACATTCAGTACTTC

d_gene: NA
v_gene: TRBV20-1
abundance: NA
j_gene: TRBJ2-1
CDR3aa: CSARVQGFSYNEQFF
CDR3nt: TGCAGTGCTAGAGTTCAAGGGTTTTCCTACAATGAGCAGTTCTTC

d_gene: NA
v_gene: TRBV10-3
abundance: few
j_gene: TRBJ2-5
CDR3aa: CAISAGTLYQETQYF
CDR3nt: TGTGCCATCAGTGCGGGGACCCTGTACCAAGAGACCCAGTACTTC

d_gene: NA
v_gene: TRBV7-2
abundance: NA
j_gene: TRBJ1-1
CDR3aa: CASTRGRQNTEAFF
CDR3nt: TGTGCCAGCACCCGGGGGCGACAGAACACTGAAGCTTTCTTT

d_gene: TRBD2
v_gene: TRBV6-2/TRBV6-3
abundance: few
j_gene: TRBJ2-1
CDR3aa: CASRPGLQYNEQFF
CDR3nt: TGTGCCAGCAGACCGGGACTACAATACAATGAGCAGTTCTTC

d_gene: TRBD2
v_gene: TRBV20-1
abundance: NA
j_gene: TRBJ2-7
CDR3aa: CSARSSGRVEQYF
CDR3nt: TGCAGTGCTAGGTCTAGCGGGAGGGTCGAGCAGTACTTC

d_gene: TRBD1
v_gene: TRBV9
abundance: once
j_gene: TRBJ2-1
CDR3aa: CAGSVGLPMGQGGHTHNEQFF
CDR3nt: TGTGCCGGCAGCGTAGGCCTACCTATGGGACAGGGGGGACACACACACAATGAGCAGTTCTTC

d_gene: TRBD2
v_gene: TRBV6-1
abundance: NA
j_gene: TRBJ2-3
CDR3aa: CASSEGAGGASDTQYF
CDR3nt: TGTGCCAGCAGTGAAGGAGCGGGAGGGGCCTCAGATACGCAGTATTTT

d_gene: NA
v_gene: TRBV3-1
abundance: NA
j_gene: TRBJ2-1
CDR3aa: CASSPRADDEQFF
CDR3nt: TGTGCCAGCAGCCCCCGGGCCGACGATGAGCAGTTCTTC

d_gene: NA
v_gene: TRBV12-3/TRBV12-4
abundance: NA
j_gene: TRBJ1-1
CDR3aa: CASTILSGTRINTEAFF
CDR3nt: TGTGCCAGCACCATTCTAAGTGGGACACGCATAAACACTGAAGCTTTCTTT